One and the same sample provided the 17 T cell receptor beta chains below, sequenced in a study of blood T cells in healthy people across ages. With a J-beta primer mix and a sample-barcoded 5' primer, a second PCR ran roughly 7 to 11 cycles. TCRdb redid the calling of the 5' RACE reads with MiXCR, one entry per CDR3 protein. The sample shows some 640,000 distinct CDR3 sequences, 49% of them seen only once. Sample: blood. These receptors all stem from a woman aged 55-69 years in good health.

The chain links TRBV6-2 or TRBV6-3 to TRBJ2-7; 7 bases align to TRBD2. Looked up from germline, CDR1 is MNHEY and CDR2 is SVGEGT. V was clipped by 2 bases and J by 4 bases; unmatched bases: 8. The CDR3 length is 15 residues. CDR3 in amino acids: CASSYDPPGGYEQYF. The CDR3 DNA is TGTGCCAGCAGTTACGATCCGCCGGGAGGATACGAGCAGTACTTC.

The V call is TRBV7-8, the J call TRBJ2-1; TRBD2 matches at 8 bases. The CDR3 spans 15 residues. With V trimmed by 1 base and J by 9 bases, 8 bases remained unmatched. The V gene's germline CDR1 is SGHVS and CDR2 FQNEAQ. CDR3 DNA sequence: TGTGCCAGCAGCTTAGAAGAGGCGGGAGGCGGTGAGCAGTTCTTC. Translating it yields CASSLEEAGGGEQFF.

This clonotype has only a few counts. The chain has TRBV29-1 and TRBJ2-1; 8 positions match TRBD2. The DNA end favors TRBJ2-7, so the J call may be wrong. CDR1 and CDR2 (germline): SQVTM, ANQGSEA. The CDR3 length is 14 residues. This CDR3 is CSVGERGTYNEQYF. In nucleotides, the CDR3 is TGCAGCGTTGGAGAGCGGGGGACTTACAATGAGCAGTACTTC.

This chain uses TRBV7-9 with TRBJ2-4; 9 bases align to TRBD1. The end of the DNA aligns better with TRBJ2-5, so the J call may be wrong. The CDR3 has 16 amino acids. The germline CDR1 and CDR2 sequences are SEHNR and FQNEAQ (reference sequence). The chain's CDR3 is CASSLAGDRVTETQYF. For the CDR3, the DNA is TGTGCCAGCAGCTTAGCGGGGGACAGGGTAACAGAGACCCAGTACTTC.

The chain employs TRBV5-1 and TRBJ2-7; D is undetermined. CDR1 is SGHRS, CDR2 YFSETQ, per germline. V was trimmed by 0 bases and J by 7 bases, leaving 14 bases between them. This CDR3 has 14 residues. CDR3 nucleotides: TGCGCCAGCAGCTTGGTGGGCGTGCGGCAGGAGCAGTACTTC. Protein product: CASSLVGVRQEQYF.

This clonotype has just one count. V gene TRBV5-1 combines with J gene TRBJ2-1; the match to TRBD2 covers 12 bases. After removal of 7 bases from V and 7 bases from J, the junction contained 9 bases not matched to a gene. This CDR3 comprises 15 residues. Germline V gene sequence: CDR1 SGHRS, CDR2 YFSETQ. The CDR3 sequence: CASQASGRAGNEQFF. CDR3 in DNA: TGCGCCAGCCAGGCTAGCGGGAGGGCCGGAAATGAGCAGTTCTTC. Full variable domain (outside the CDR3, taken from reference TRBV5-1 and TRBJ2-1): KAGVTQTPRYLIKTRGQQVTLSCSPISGHRSVSWYQQTPGQGLQFLFEYFSETQRNKGNFPGRFSGRQFSNSRSEMNVSTLELGDSALYLCASQASGRAGNEQFFGPGTRLTVL.

Worth noting for this clonotype: One end of the junction does not line up with germline, which may come from a read error. The chain has TRBV10-3 and TRBJ2-1; D uncertain. The CDR3 is made up of 18 amino acids. Germline loops: CDR1 ENHRY, CDR2 SYGVKD. CDR3 coding DNA: TGTGCCATCAGTGAGTCGGCTTTCGGGTCTGCTTCCTCCAATGAGCAGTTCTTC. Translating gives CAISESAFGSASSNEQFF.

This clonotype occurred a few times. The rearrangement joins TRBV5-1 to TRBJ2-5; 7 bases map to TRBD2. The end of the DNA aligns better with TRBJ2-7, so the J call may be wrong. The length of the CDR3 is 15 residues. The germline CDR1 and CDR2 sequences are SGHRS and YFSETQ. The CDR3 reads CASSAQPGLSSEQYF. CDR3 bases: TGCGCCAGCAGCGCCCAACCGGGACTATCTTCCGAGCAGTACTTC.

The chain has TRBV7-8 and TRBJ2-5; perhaps TRBD2 as D (6 bases). The CDR3 length is 15 residues. Germline loops: CDR1 SGHVS, CDR2 FQNEAQ. Trimming stripped 5 bases from V and 5 bases from J, with 18 bases between. Here the CDR3 reads CASSADGGPGETQYF. CDR3 DNA sequence: TGTGCCAGCAGCGCCGACGGGGGACCCGGGGAGACCCAGTACTTC.

The V gene is TRBV27, the J gene TRBJ2-7; unclear D gene. The CDR3 has 15 residues. Trimming pared 6 bases from V and 2 bases from J, leaving 17 bases between. In germline, CDR1 is MNHEY, CDR2 SMNVEV (reference sequence). The CDR3 coding sequence is TGTGCCAGCAGCCGATGGCCCCCTCGCACCTACGAGCAGTACTTC. It codes for CASSRWPPRTYEQYF.

In this sample, this clonotype turned up a few times. The CDR3: CSVVKRDPTDTQYF. In nucleotides, the CDR3 is TGCAGCGTTGTAAAGCGGGACCCCACAGATACGCAGTATTTT. The chain is built from TRBV29-1 and TRBJ2-3; TRBD2 agrees at 7 bases. This CDR3 spans 14 amino acids. Germline V lookup: CDR1 SQVTM, CDR2 ANQGSEA. Unmatched junction bases numbered 6, after V lost 4 bases and J lost 2 bases.

V and J are TRBV10-3 and TRBJ1-6; D possibly corresponds to TRBD1 (5 bases). This CDR3 region has 16 residues. Germline V CDR1 and CDR2: ENHRY, SYGVKD. V shed 0 bases and J shed 7 bases, with 13 bases lying between them. The CDR3 is CAISESGRVKNSPLHF. The CDR3 nucleotides are TGTGCCATCAGTGAGTCTGGCAGGGTCAAGAATTCACCCCTCCACTTT.

The V and J genes are TRBV3-1 and TRBJ1-2; D is perhaps TRBD1 (5 bases). Germline V gene sequence: CDR1 LGHDT, CDR2 YNNKEL (reference sequence). The CDR3 contains 14 residues. Trimming pared 4 bases from V and 0 bases from J, leaving 9 bases between. The CDR3: CASSLHRTNYGYTF. Written as DNA, the CDR3 is TGTGCCAGCAGCCTACACAGGACTAACTATGGCTACACCTTC. Together with reference TRBV3-1 and TRBJ1-2, the CDR3 gives the full variable domain: DTAVSQTPKYLVTQMGNDKSIKCEQNLGHDTMYWYKQDSKKFLKIMFSYNNKELIINETVPNRFSPKSPDKAHLNLHINSLELGDSAVYFCASSLHRTNYGYTFGSGTRLTVV.

Ten or more counts support this clonotype. The chain is built from TRBV5-1 and TRBJ2-7; the D gene is possibly TRBD1 (5 bases). Germline V gene sequence: CDR1 SGHRS, CDR2 YFSETQ. The CDR3 consists of 14 residues. Trimming cost V 8 bases and J 3 bases, with 18 bases left between them. The CDR3, as DNA: TGCGCCAGTAGACCAGGGATTTCGAACTACGAGCAGTACTTC. This sequence encodes CASRPGISNYEQYF. The full variable domain, rest sourced from reference TRBV5-1 and TRBJ2-7, is KAGVTQTPRYLIKTRGQQVTLSCSPISGHRSVSWYQQTPGQGLQFLFEYFSETQRNKGNFPGRFSGRQFSNSRSEMNVSTLELGDSALYLCASRPGISNYEQYFGPGTRLTVT.

The chain joins TRBV6-2 or TRBV6-3 to TRBJ2-7; 14 nucleotides agree with TRBD2. There are 19 residues in the CDR3. The V gene's germline CDR1 is MNHEY and CDR2 SVGEGT. Trimming at V came to 6 bases and at J to 0 bases, leaving 13 bases not matched to a gene. Here the CDR3 reads CASSRPGLAGDRSSYEQYF. Here the CDR3 DNA reads TGTGCCAGCAGCCGCCCGGGACTAGCGGGAGACCGAAGCTCCTACGAGCAGTACTTC.

The chain carries TRBV3-1 and TRBJ2-6; D gene unclear. This CDR3 region has 15 residues. Per the germline V gene, CDR1 is LGHDT and CDR2 is YNNKEL (reference sequence). Trimming removed 6 bases at V and 3 bases at J, with 12 bases between. In DNA form, the CDR3 reads TGTGCCAGCAGTCTTGCTTGGGGTGGGGCCAACGTCCTGACTTTC. Its translation: CASSLAWGGANVLTF.

The chain couples TRBV29-1 to TRBJ2-5; D may be TRBD2 (5 bases). The CDR3 covers 15 residues. The ends were cut back, 0 bases at V and 2 bases at J, with 13 bases in the middle. CDR1 and CDR2 (germline): SQVTM, ANQGSEA. CDR3 coding DNA: TGCAGCGTTGAAGACATGAGGAGGAGGCAAGAGACCCAGTACTTC. This sequence encodes CSVEDMRRRQETQYF.